The 4 T cell receptor beta chains presented below share a single source sample, sequenced in a study of identical twins (dated by TCRdb to 2016 to 2017). Library generation was performed with 5' RACE. Sequenced on an Illumina HiSeq 2000. TCRdb trimmed the raw reads at Q25, called clones with MiXCR and kept productive beta chains. Every distinct CDR3 protein forms one entry, paired with its most common genes and DNA. The sample table shows roughly 690,000 distinct CDR3 sequences, and over 5% are seen once. Of the sample, roughly 2% is held by the ten largest clones. Sequencing was done on a sample of naive T cells sorted from blood. The cell subset or site tag for this specimen amounts to: cells isolated with a human naive T-cell isolation kit. The source of these receptors is a man younger than 35 in good health.

As for this clonotype: This clone may be a read error of a much larger clone one base away. The chain couples TRBV5-6 to TRBJ2-1; TRBD1 matches at 10 bases. Germline V lookup: CDR1 SGHDT, CDR2 YYEEEE. The CDR3 is 16 residues long. Written as DNA, the CDR3 is TGTGCCAGCAGCGGGATAAGACAGGGGGCGTACAATGGGCAGTTCTTC. This sequence encodes CASSGIRQGAYNGQFF.

This clonotype occurred many times. CDR3 coding DNA: TGTGCCAGCGTTGAATCCTTGAGGACTGAAGCTTTCTTT. Translation: CASVESLRTEAFF. V and J are TRBV12-3 or TRBV12-4 and TRBJ1-1; D unclear. The CDR3 has 13 residues. The V end lost 8 bases, the J end lost 5 bases, and 15 bases lay between the germline ends.

This clonotype has at least ten counts. This chain joins TRBV15 and TRBJ2-5; D remains unclear. The germline V and J ends were trimmed by 3 bases and 4 bases, with 9 bases remaining between them. CDR1 is LNHNV and CDR2 is YYDKDF in the germline V gene (reference sequence). The CDR3 is 13 amino acids. CDR3 in amino acids: CATSRGIRETQYF. The CDR3 DNA follows: TGTGCCACCAGCAGGGGGATTAGAGAGACCCAGTACTTC. The full variable domain, its missing parts supplied by reference TRBV15 and TRBJ2-5, is DAMVIQNPRYQVTQFGKPVTLSCSQTLNHNVMYWYQQKSSQAPKLLFHYYDKDFNNEADTPDNFQSRRPNTSFCFLDIRSPGLGDTAMYLCATSRGIRETQYFGPGTRLLVL.

The chain uses TRBV15 and TRBJ2-1; 10 nucleotides line up with TRBD1. After removal of 1 base from V and 4 bases from J, the junction contained 16 bases not matched to a gene. Germline V lookup: CDR1 LNHNV, CDR2 YYDKDF (reference sequence). The CDR3 length is 20 residues. The DNA for the CDR3 is TGTGCCACCAGCAGAGGATTCCATGCCCCTGGACAGGGGGAATACAATGAGCAGTTCTTC. Protein: CATSRGFHAPGQGEYNEQFF.